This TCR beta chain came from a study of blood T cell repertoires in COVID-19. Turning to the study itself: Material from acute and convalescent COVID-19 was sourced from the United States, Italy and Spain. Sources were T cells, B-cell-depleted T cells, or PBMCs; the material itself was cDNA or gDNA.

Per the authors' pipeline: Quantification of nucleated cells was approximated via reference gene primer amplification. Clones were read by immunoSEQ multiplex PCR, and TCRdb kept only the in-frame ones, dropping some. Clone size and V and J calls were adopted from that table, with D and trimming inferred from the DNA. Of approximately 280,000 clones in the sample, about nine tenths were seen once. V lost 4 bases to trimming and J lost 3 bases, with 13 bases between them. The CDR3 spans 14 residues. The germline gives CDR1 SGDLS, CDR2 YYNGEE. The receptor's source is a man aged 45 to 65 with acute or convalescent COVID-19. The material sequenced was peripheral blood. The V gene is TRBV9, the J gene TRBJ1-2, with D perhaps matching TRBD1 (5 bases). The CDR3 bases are TGTGCCAGCAGCTTTCTGGAGGGGCACTATGGCTACACCTTC. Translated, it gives CASSFLEGHYGYTF.